These 15 T cell receptor beta chains were sequenced from one sample in a study of blood T cell repertoires in COVID-19. TCRdb keeps only in-frame clones here, not all; method: immunoSEQ multiplex PCR. The profile covers roughly 190,000 clones, with roughly 94% appearing a single time and about 0.8% taken by the ten largest. Sequenced material: peripheral blood. The source of these receptors is a man aged 30 to 45 with COVID-19, enrolled during active disease.

This chain uses TRBV12-3 or TRBV12-4 with TRBJ1-2; no clear D gene. The CDR3 runs to 11 residues. V was cut by 4 bases and J by 8 bases, with 8 bases left in between. The CDR3 loop reads CASSWGAGYTF. CDR3 in DNA: TGTGCCAGCAGTTGGGGAGCGGGCTACACCTTC.

The J gene is TRBJ1-6, the V gene TRBV4-1; 10 positions match TRBD1. Germline V CDR1 and CDR2: MGHRA, YSYEKL. The CDR3 spans 19 residues. V was clipped by 3 bases and J by 7 bases; unmatched bases: 15. The CDR3 sequence is CASSHPHRRQGARNSPLHF. In DNA, the CDR3 is TGCGCCAGCAGCCACCCTCATAGGAGACAGGGGGCGCGGAATTCACCCCTCCACTTT.

In its sample, this clone was seen once. The J gene is TRBJ1-1, the V gene TRBV19; no clear D gene. The V end was cut by 7 bases, the J end by 0 bases, with 9 bases between. The CDR3 length is 13 residues. Per germline, CDR1 LNHDA and CDR2 SQIVND (reference sequence). This CDR3 is CASNSGVNTEAFF. In DNA, the CDR3 is TGTGCCAGTAACTCCGGGGTGAACACTGAAGCTTTCTTT.

The chain is built from TRBV6-6 and TRBJ2-7, with D maybe TRBD1 (6 bases). Germline CDR1 reads MNHNY; CDR2 reads SVGAGI (reference sequence). V gave up 5 bases and J gave up 0 bases, with 20 bases separating them. The CDR3 is made up of 17 amino acids. The CDR3 sequence is CASSRSEGGPSSYEQYF. CDR3 in DNA: TGTGCCAGCAGTCGATCCGAAGGGGGACCGAGCTCCTACGAGCAGTACTTC.

This clone was seen just once. Other DNA sequences in this sample translate to the same CDR3. The rearrangement joins TRBV6-1 to TRBJ1-5, with a weak D call TRBD1 (6 bases). Germline loops: CDR1 MNHNS, CDR2 SASEGT. The CDR3 is 14 amino acids. The V end was cut by 2 bases, the J end by 2 bases, with 7 bases between. The chain's CDR3 is CASSESGGNQPQHF. CDR3 nucleotides: TGTGCCAGCAGTGAATCAGGGGGCAATCAGCCCCAGCATTTT.

The genes are TRBV7-7 and TRBJ2-1; 7 bases are shared with TRBD1. Germline lookup yields CDR1 SSHAT and CDR2 FNYEAQ (reference sequence). The CDR3 extends over 15 amino acids. The junction had 4 bases not matched to a gene; V was cut back by 5 bases and J by 0 bases. The CDR3 nucleotides are TGTGCCAGCAGCCAGACAGGGAGCTCCTACAATGAGCAGTTCTTC. Its protein product is CASSQTGSSYNEQFF.

J is TRBJ1-3 and V is TRBV30; D is possibly TRBD1 (6 bases). CDR3 length: 14 amino acids. CDR1 and CDR2 (germline): GTSNPN, SVGIG (reference sequence). Trimming stripped 6 bases from V and 4 bases from J, with 16 bases between. CDR3 loop: CACMAGDQGNTIYF. In DNA, the CDR3 is TGTGCCTGTATGGCAGGGGACCAAGGAAACACCATATATTTT.

CDR3 amino acids: CASSKVQGSGANVLTF. CDR3 nucleotides: TGTGCCAGCAGTAAGGTACAGGGCTCTGGGGCCAACGTCCTGACTTTC. The rearrangement links TRBV27 to TRBJ2-6, with a weak D call TRBD1 (6 bases). Germline V lookup: CDR1 MNHEY, CDR2 SMNVEV (reference sequence). The CDR3 loop spans 16 amino acids. Between the trimmed V and J ends, which lost 5 bases and 0 bases, there was a span of 11 bases.

V is TRBV12-3 or TRBV12-4 and J is TRBJ1-5, with D uncertain. CDR3 length: 13 amino acids. The V end was cut by 7 bases, the J end by 2 bases, with 9 bases between. CDR3 bases: TGTGCCAGCACGGGGTTGGGCAATCAGCCCCAGCATTTT. It yields the protein CASTGLGNQPQHF.

The V gene is TRBV4-1, the J gene TRBJ1-2; D is ambiguous. The ends were cut back, 0 bases at V and 0 bases at J, with 17 bases in the middle. CDR3 length: 18 residues. Germline V lookup: CDR1 MGHRA, CDR2 YSYEKL. Written as DNA, the CDR3 is TGCGCCAGCAGCCAAGATAGTGTCAGGTTGAACTCTAACTATGGCTACACCTTC. Its protein product is CASSQDSVRLNSNYGYTF.

The rearrangement uses TRBV25-1 and TRBJ1-6; D is unclear. Trimming shortened V by 4 bases and J by 5 bases, and 12 bases separated the two germline ends. CDR1 and CDR2 from the germline V gene are MGHDK and SYGVNS. The CDR3 has 15 amino acids. As DNA, the CDR3 is TGTGCCAGCAGTGTTCGTGGCAGAAATAATTCACCCCTCCACTTT. It is translated as CASSVRGRNNSPLHF. Full variable domain (remainder filled in from reference TRBV25-1 and TRBJ1-6): EADIYQTPRYLVIGTGKKITLECSQTMGHDKMYWYQQDPGMELHLIHYSYGVNSTEKGDLSSESTVSRIRTEHFPLTLESARPSHTSQYLCASSVRGRNNSPLHFGNGTRLTVT.

The chain joins TRBV12-5 to TRBJ2-5; 8 bases match TRBD2. The CDR3 covers 17 residues. Trimming removed 7 bases from V and 0 bases from J; junction bases left unmatched: 13. Germline V gene lookup returns CDR1 LGHNT and CDR2 FRNRAP. This chain's CDR3 is CASAASGGSEYQETQYF. DNA of the CDR3: TGTGCTAGTGCCGCAAGCGGGGGTTCCGAATACCAAGAGACCCAGTACTTC. Combining the CDR3 with reference TRBV12-5 and TRBJ2-5 gives the whole variable domain DARVTQTPRHKVTEMGQEVTMRCQPILGHNTVFWYRQTMMQGLELLAYFRNRAPLDDSGMPKDRFSAEMPDATLATLKIQPSEPRDSAVYFCASAASGGSEYQETQYFGPGTRLLVL.

This clone was seen a single time. V and J are TRBV13 and TRBJ1-3; D is possibly TRBD1 (5 bases). CDR3 size: 13 residues. From germline, CDR1 is PRHDT and CDR2 FYEKMQ (reference sequence). The V gene lost 8 bases and the J gene lost 4 bases, with 12 bases spanning the gap. As DNA, the CDR3 is TGTGCCAGCGGGAGGGGATTCGGAAACACCATATATTTT. It yields the protein CASGRGFGNTIYF.

CDR3 nucleotides: TGTGCCAGCAGCTTAGGAGCGGGGGGAGTAGAGACCCAGTACTTC. The encoded protein is CASSLGAGGVETQYF. The chain links TRBV11-2 to TRBJ2-5, with 9 bases aligning to TRBD2. Germline V gene sequence: CDR1 SGHAT, CDR2 FQNNGV. The V segment lost 1 base and the J segment 4 bases; nucleotides outside the gene matches: 4. CDR3 length equals 15 residues.

The rearrangement links TRBV11-3 to TRBJ2-7; 10 bases match TRBD1. This CDR3 region has 15 residues. Germline-derived CDR1 and CDR2 are SGHNT and YENEEA. Unmatched junction bases numbered 6, after V lost 5 bases and J lost 2 bases. Here the CDR3 reads CASSRGQGIAYEQYF. As DNA, the CDR3 is TGTGCCAGCAGCCGGGGACAGGGGATCGCCTACGAGCAGTACTTC.